A selection of T cell receptor beta chains follows, all from one sample in a study of blood T cells in healthy people across ages. MiXCR, applied by TCRdb to the 5' RACE reads, yields one record per CDR3 protein. Counted here are 1.5 million to 2 million distinct CDR3 sequences, about two fifths occurring once; the ten biggest clones make up 23%. Sequencing was performed on blood. The origin of the receptors is a human donor in good health. Each CDR3 is given with its conserved first and last residue. Fields, in order: D gene, J gene, clone size, V gene, CDR3 DNA, CDR3 protein. D genes are given only for firm matches. Part of the rows lack a size; the others show once, few, many or a class for expanded clones.

d_gene: TRBD1
j_gene: TRBJ2-1
abundance: -
v_gene: TRBV5-4
CDR3nt: TGTGCCAGCGGCCGGGACAGGGGGTTCAATGAGCAGTTCTTC
CDR3aa: CASGRDRGFNEQFF

d_gene: -
j_gene: TRBJ2-7
abundance: -
v_gene: TRBV7-9
CDR3nt: TGTGCAGCTTCCCCCGGGCCCTACGAGCAGTACTTC
CDR3aa: CAASPGPYEQYF

d_gene: -
j_gene: TRBJ2-5
abundance: -
v_gene: TRBV7-8
CDR3nt: TGTGCCAGCAGCCCCCCGTGGTGGGCAAGTAGCCAAGAGACCCAGTACTTC
CDR3aa: CASSPPWWASSQETQYF

d_gene: TRBD2
j_gene: TRBJ2-1
abundance: -
v_gene: TRBV6-2/TRBV6-3
CDR3nt: TGTGCCAGCAGTTTGCCCGGGACTATCCACTACAACGAGCAGTTCTTC
CDR3aa: CASSLPGTIHYNEQFF

d_gene: TRBD1
j_gene: TRBJ1-1
abundance: once
v_gene: TRBV12-3/TRBV12-4
CDR3nt: TGTGCCAGCAGTTACCCCGACAGGGGTCGTACTAAGGCTTTCTTT
CDR3aa: CASSYPDRGRTKAFF

d_gene: -
j_gene: TRBJ2-1
abundance: few
v_gene: TRBV7-2
CDR3nt: TGTGCCAGCAGCGCTCTTCTAGAGCGCAATGAGCAGTTCTTC
CDR3aa: CASSALLERNEQFF

d_gene: -
j_gene: TRBJ2-3
abundance: few
v_gene: TRBV18
CDR3nt: TGTGCCAGCTCACCGCGCGGTTTGGAGACTCCAAACACAGATACGCAGTATTTT
CDR3aa: CASSPRGLETPNTDTQYF

d_gene: TRBD1
j_gene: TRBJ2-5
abundance: few
v_gene: TRBV6-6
CDR3nt: TGTGCCAGCAGATACGGGACAGAAGAGACCCAGTACTTC
CDR3aa: CASRYGTEETQYF

d_gene: -
j_gene: TRBJ1-4
abundance: -
v_gene: TRBV24-1
CDR3nt: TGTGCCACCAGTGACAGAGAATATAATGAAAAACTGTTTTTT
CDR3aa: CATSDREYNEKLFF

d_gene: -
j_gene: TRBJ1-2
abundance: -
v_gene: TRBV7-6
CDR3nt: TGTGCCAGCAGCGACGGGACGGACTATGGCTACACCTTC
CDR3aa: CASSDGTDYGYTF

d_gene: -
j_gene: TRBJ1-2
abundance: -
v_gene: TRBV7-2
CDR3nt: TGTGCCAGCAGCTTGAATGAACTAAATGGCTACACCTTC
CDR3aa: CASSLNELNGYTF

d_gene: -
j_gene: TRBJ2-1
abundance: -
v_gene: TRBV7-9
CDR3nt: TGTGCCAGCAGCCAAGGCGGGACCCAGTTCTTC
CDR3aa: CASSQGGTQFF

d_gene: TRBD1
j_gene: TRBJ1-1
abundance: -
v_gene: TRBV29-1
CDR3nt: TGCAGCGTTGACGCGACAGGGAGGAACACTGAAGCTTTCTTT
CDR3aa: CSVDATGRNTEAFF

d_gene: TRBD2
j_gene: TRBJ2-1
abundance: -
v_gene: TRBV24-1
CDR3nt: TGTGCCACCAGTGATTTAAAACTAGCGGGGCGCCCTTCATACAATGAGCAGTTCTTC
CDR3aa: CATSDLKLAGRPSYNEQFF

d_gene: TRBD1
j_gene: TRBJ1-6
abundance: -
v_gene: TRBV20-1
CDR3nt: TGCAGTGCTAGAGGGGACAGGGGGCCTTCACCCCTCCACTTT
CDR3aa: CSARGDRGPSPLHF

d_gene: TRBD2
j_gene: TRBJ2-1
abundance: -
v_gene: TRBV28
CDR3nt: TGTGCCAGCAGTTCCTCCGGACTAGCGGGGGCGGGATTAAAGCAGTTCTTC
CDR3aa: CASSSSGLAGAGLKQFF

d_gene: TRBD1
j_gene: TRBJ2-5
abundance: -
v_gene: TRBV6-2/TRBV6-3
CDR3nt: TGTGCCAGCAGAGAGACAGGGGGCAACCAAGAGACCCAGTACTTC
CDR3aa: CASRETGGNQETQYF

d_gene: -
j_gene: TRBJ2-1
abundance: many
v_gene: TRBV11-2
CDR3nt: TGTGCCAGCAGCCCGGGACTTTACAATGAGCAGTTCTTC
CDR3aa: CASSPGLYNEQFF

d_gene: -
j_gene: TRBJ2-7
abundance: -
v_gene: TRBV7-2
CDR3nt: TGTGCCAGCAGCAACCGACAGGGAGGGTCCTACGAGCAGTACTTC
CDR3aa: CASSNRQGGSYEQYF

d_gene: -
j_gene: TRBJ2-1
abundance: few
v_gene: TRBV7-2
CDR3nt: TGTGCCAGCAGCTTAGCCTTAGACTATATCAATGAGCAGTTCTTC
CDR3aa: CASSLALDYINEQFF

d_gene: -
j_gene: TRBJ1-1
abundance: few
v_gene: TRBV6-5
CDR3nt: TGTGCCAGCACCCAGGACAGTTTTATGGGCACTGAAGCTTTCTTT
CDR3aa: CASTQDSFMGTEAFF

d_gene: TRBD1
j_gene: TRBJ2-7
abundance: few
v_gene: TRBV6-2/TRBV6-3
CDR3nt: TGTGCCAGCAGTCGGAACAGGGGGTCGACCTACGAGCAGTACTTC
CDR3aa: CASSRNRGSTYEQYF

d_gene: TRBD1
j_gene: TRBJ1-2
abundance: few
v_gene: TRBV11-3
CDR3nt: TGTGCCAGCAGCTTAGATACCCAGGGGGCTGGGTATGGCTACACCTTC
CDR3aa: CASSLDTQGAGYGYTF

d_gene: -
j_gene: TRBJ1-2
abundance: -
v_gene: TRBV28
CDR3nt: TGTGCCAGCAGTTTTGGGGGGCGTAGCTATGGCTACACCTTC
CDR3aa: CASSFGGRSYGYTF

d_gene: -
j_gene: TRBJ1-2
abundance: few
v_gene: TRBV9
CDR3nt: TGTGCCAGCAGCGTAGGGGTTGGGGTTTCCTCATTTGACTACACCTTC
CDR3aa: CASSVGVGVSSFDYTF

d_gene: -
j_gene: TRBJ1-6
abundance: few
v_gene: TRBV18
CDR3nt: TGTGCCAGCTCACGTCGCGCCTTAATAGGGGATAATTCACCCCTCCACTTT
CDR3aa: CASSRRALIGDNSPLHF

d_gene: -
j_gene: TRBJ1-1
abundance: few
v_gene: TRBV29-1
CDR3nt: TGCAGCGTTGAATACAGGTTAATGAACACTGAAGCTTTCTTT
CDR3aa: CSVEYRLMNTEAFF